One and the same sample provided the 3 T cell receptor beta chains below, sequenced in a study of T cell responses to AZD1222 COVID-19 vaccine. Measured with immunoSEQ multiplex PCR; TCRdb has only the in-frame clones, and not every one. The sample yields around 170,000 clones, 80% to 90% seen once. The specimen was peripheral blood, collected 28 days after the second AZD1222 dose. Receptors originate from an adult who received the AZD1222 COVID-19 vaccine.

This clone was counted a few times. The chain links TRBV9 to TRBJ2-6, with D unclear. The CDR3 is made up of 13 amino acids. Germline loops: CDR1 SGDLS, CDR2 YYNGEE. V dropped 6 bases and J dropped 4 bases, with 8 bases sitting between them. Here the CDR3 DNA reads TGTGCCAGCAACGAGGCCGGGGCCAACGTCCTGACTTTC. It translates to CASNEAGANVLTF.

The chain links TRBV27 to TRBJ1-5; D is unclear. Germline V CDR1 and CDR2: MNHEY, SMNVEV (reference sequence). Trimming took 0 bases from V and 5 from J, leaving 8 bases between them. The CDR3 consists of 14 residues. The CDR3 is CASSLSNTHQPQHF. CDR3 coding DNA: TGTGCCAGCAGTTTATCGAACACTCATCAGCCCCAGCATTTT.

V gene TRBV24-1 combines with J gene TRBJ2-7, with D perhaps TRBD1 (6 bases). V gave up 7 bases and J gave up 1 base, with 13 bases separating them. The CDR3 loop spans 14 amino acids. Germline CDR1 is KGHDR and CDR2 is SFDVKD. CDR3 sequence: CATRTRDRSYEQYF. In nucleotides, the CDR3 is TGTGCCACCAGGACGAGAGACAGGTCCTACGAGCAGTACTTC.